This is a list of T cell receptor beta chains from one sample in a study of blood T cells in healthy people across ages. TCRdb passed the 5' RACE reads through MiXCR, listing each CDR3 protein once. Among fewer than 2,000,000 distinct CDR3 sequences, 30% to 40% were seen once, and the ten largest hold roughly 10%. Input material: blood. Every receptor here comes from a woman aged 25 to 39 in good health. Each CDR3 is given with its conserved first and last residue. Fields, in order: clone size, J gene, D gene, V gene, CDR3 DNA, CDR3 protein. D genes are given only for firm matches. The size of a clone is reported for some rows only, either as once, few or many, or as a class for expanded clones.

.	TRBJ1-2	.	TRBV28	TGTGCCAGCAGTTTATCCGGGACGGCGATCTATGGCTACACCTTC	CASSLSGTAIYGYTF
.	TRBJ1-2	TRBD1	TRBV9	TGTGCCAGCGGGACAGGGGACACGGCGTTCTATGGCTACACCTTC	CASGTGDTAFYGYTF
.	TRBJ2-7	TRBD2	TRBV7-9	TGTGCCAGCACCGGGTGGACTAGCTCCTGCGAGCAGTACTTC	CASTGWTSSCEQYF
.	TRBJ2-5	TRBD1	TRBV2	TGTGCCAGCAGTGAAGAGAGACAGGGGACCCGAGAGACCCAGTACTTC	CASSEERQGTRETQYF
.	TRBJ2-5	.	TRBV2	TGTGCCAGCAGCCCCAGGACGGCTATCCAAGAGACCCAGTACTTC	CASSPRTAIQETQYF
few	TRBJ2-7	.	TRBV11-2	TGTGCCAGCAGCCCCGGGATGTTCAACGAGCAGTACTTC	CASSPGMFNEQYF
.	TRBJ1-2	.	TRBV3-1	TGTGCCAGCAGCCAAGATCAGGTCGGCGACACCTTC	CASSQDQVGDTF
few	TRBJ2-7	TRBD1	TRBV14	TGTGCCAGCAGCCCTCTCCGGACAGGGGGATTCTACGAGCAGTACTTC	CASSPLRTGGFYEQYF
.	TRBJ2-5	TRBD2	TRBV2	TGTGCCAGCAGGGACTTACTAAGCGGGGAACGAGAGACCCAGTACTTC	CASRDLLSGERETQYF
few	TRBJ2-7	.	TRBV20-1	TGCAGTGCTACCGGGGACACAGCCTACGAGCAGTACTTC	CSATGDTAYEQYF
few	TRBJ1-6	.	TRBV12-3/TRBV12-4	TGTGCCAGCAGGGAGTCCAGCTCCTATAATTCACCCCTCCACTTT	CASRESSSYNSPLHF
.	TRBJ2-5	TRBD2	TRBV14	TGTGCCAGCAGCCGACCTACTAGCGGGCCTCAAGAGACCCAGTACTTC	CASSRPTSGPQETQYF
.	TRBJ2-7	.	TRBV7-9	TGTGCCAGCAGCTCTACCCTCCCCGGTATGACCTACGAGCAGTACTTC	CASSSTLPGMTYEQYF
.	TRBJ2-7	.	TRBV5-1	TGCGCCAGCAGCTTGGGGGGTAGACTCTACGAGCAGTACTTC	CASSLGGRLYEQYF
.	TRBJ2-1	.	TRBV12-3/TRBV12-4	TGTGCCAGCAGTTTTGAGGGGGGCCAATCCTACAATGAGCAGTTCTTC	CASSFEGGQSYNEQFF
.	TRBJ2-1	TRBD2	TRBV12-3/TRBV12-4	TGTGCCAGCAGTTCCCTGGGGGTAGCGGGAGGCCCGAGCTCCTACAATGAGCAGTTCTTC	CASSSLGVAGGPSSYNEQFF
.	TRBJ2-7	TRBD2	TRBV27	TGTGCCAGCAGCTCCGTTGGGCGGGAGGACTACGAGCAGTACTTC	CASSSVGREDYEQYF
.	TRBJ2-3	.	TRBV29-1	TGCAGCTCCTTGGGGGGGCTCCCAGATACGCAGTATTTT	CSSLGGLPDTQYF
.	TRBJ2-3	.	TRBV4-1	TGCGCCAGCCGAAGGTATTTGGTAGCTAACACAGATACGCAGTATTTT	CASRRYLVANTDTQYF
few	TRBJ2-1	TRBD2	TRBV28	TGTGCCAGCAGTTTAACCGCAGCGGGGTTTACTAAAGATGAGCAGTTCTTC	CASSLTAAGFTKDEQFF
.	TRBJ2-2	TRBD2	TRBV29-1	TGCAGCGTAAGCGGGGGGCCAAACACCGGGGAGCTGTTTTTT	CSVSGGPNTGELFF
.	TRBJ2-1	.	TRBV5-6	TGTGCCAGCAGCGGCTCGAGCAATGAGCAGTTCTTC	CASSGSSNEQFF
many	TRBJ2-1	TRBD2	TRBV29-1	TGCAGCGTTGAAGAGCAAGAAAGCCTAGCGGGAGCGGTTGAGCAGTTCTTC	CSVEEQESLAGAVEQFF
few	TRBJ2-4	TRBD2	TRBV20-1	TGCAGTGCTAGTAAGCAAGCGGGGGCCATTTTAGCCAAAAACATTCAGTACTTC	CSASKQAGAILAKNIQYF
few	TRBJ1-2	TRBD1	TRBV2	TGTGCCAGCATCCCCGACAGGGACTTATGGGGCGGCTACACCTTC	CASIPDRDLWGGYTF
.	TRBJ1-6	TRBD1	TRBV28	TGTGCCAGCAGTGGGACAGGGGGCGTACCCCTCCACTTT	CASSGTGGVPLHF
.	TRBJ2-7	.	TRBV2	TGTGCCAGCTTAGAGGGGGGGGCGCCGGGGCAGTACTTC	CASLEGGAPGQYF
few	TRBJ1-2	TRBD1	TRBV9	TGTGCCAGCACCCGCGACGCCGGGACAGGGGTGGGCTACACCTTC	CASTRDAGTGVGYTF
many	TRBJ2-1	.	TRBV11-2	TGTGCCAGCAGCTTAGATTCCAGCCTTCGAGAGCAGTTCTTC	CASSLDSSLREQFF
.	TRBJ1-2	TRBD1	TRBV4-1	TGCGCCGGCAGCTCAGGGGGGGACTATGGCTACACCTTC	CAGSSGGDYGYTF
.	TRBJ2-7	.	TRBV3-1	TGTGCCAGCAGCTACCACCCGAGTTCCTACGAGCAGTACTTC	CASSYHPSSYEQYF
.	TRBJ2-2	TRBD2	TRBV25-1	TGTGCCAGCAGTGAGACTAGCGGGGCGAACACCGGGGAGCTGTTTTTT	CASSETSGANTGELFF
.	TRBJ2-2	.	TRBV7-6	TGTGCCAGCAGCTCAATACTTAACACCGGGGAGCTGTTTTTT	CASSSILNTGELFF
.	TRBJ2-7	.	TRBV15	TGTGCCACCAGCTACCAGGGTACCTACGAGCAGTACTTC	CATSYQGTYEQYF
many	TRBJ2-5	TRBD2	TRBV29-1	TGCAGCGTCTCCCGAGTAGCGGGAGGGTCAGAGACCCAGTACTTC	CSVSRVAGGSETQYF
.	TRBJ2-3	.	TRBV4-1	TGCGCCAGCAGCCAAAGGGGGGCGGGCGGGAGCGCAACAGATACGCAGTATTTT	CASSQRGAGGSATDTQYF
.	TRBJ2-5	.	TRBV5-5	TGTGCCAGCAGCTTGCCAGGCAACCAAGAGACCCAGTACTTC	CASSLPGNQETQYF
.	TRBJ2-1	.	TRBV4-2	TGTGCCAGCAGCCAACTTCGGGACGCCAATGAGCAGTTCTTC	CASSQLRDANEQFF
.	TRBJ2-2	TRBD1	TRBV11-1	TGTGCCAGCAGCGACGCCACAGGGGGCTGGACCGGGGAGCTGTTTTTT	CASSDATGGWTGELFF
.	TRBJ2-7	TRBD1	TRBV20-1	TGCAGTGCTAGGGACCAGGACAGGGGGGTCTACGAGCAGTACTTC	CSARDQDRGVYEQYF
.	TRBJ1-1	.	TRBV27	TGTGCCAGCAGTTCCCCCGATAGATTTGAAGCTTTCTTT	CASSSPDRFEAFF